A single sample gave rise to the 17 T cell receptor beta chains below, sequenced in a study of response to subunit inactivated influenza vaccine. MiXCR, run by TCRdb on the RT-PCR reads, gives a single entry per CDR3 protein. In the table there are roughly 650,000 distinct CDR3 sequences, 12% to 15% of which are singletons. Sequenced material: PBMCs from blood, taken 14 days before vaccination. The origin of the receptors is a man aged 45-60 years who received an inactivated influenza vaccine.

This clonotype has a handful of counts. The rearrangement links TRBV12-3 or TRBV12-4 to TRBJ1-1, with D perhaps matching TRBD1 (5 bases). The germline V and J ends were trimmed by 6 bases and 8 bases, with 10 bases remaining between them. The CDR3 runs to 11 residues. The CDR3 DNA reads TGTGCCAGCAGCCAGGGAATAGAAGCTTTCTTT. Protein: CASSQGIEAFF.

For the CDR3, the DNA is TGCAGTGCTAGAGATCCGTCTAGCGGGGCCCACAATGAGCAGTTCTTC. Protein: CSARDPSSGAHNEQFF. The V call is TRBV20-1, the J call TRBJ2-1; 9 nucleotides agree with TRBD2. CDR1 and CDR2 from the germline V gene are DFQATT and SNEGSKA (reference sequence). This CDR3 is 16 amino acids long. With 0 bases clipped from V and 5 bases from J, the junction kept 8 bases outside the gene matches.

This clonotype was detected a few times. The CDR3 loop reads CASSLSLSRDTQYF. CDR3 nucleotide sequence: TGTGCCAGCAGCTTGAGTCTATCTCGGGATACGCAGTATTTT. V and J are TRBV7-9 and TRBJ2-3; D is unresolved. The CDR3 runs to 14 residues. Germline-derived CDR1 and CDR2 are SEHNR and FQNEAQ (reference sequence). V lost 3 bases and J lost 6, with 13 bases in between.

In this sample, this clonotype turned up a few times. CDR3 sequence: CASSPEPGLQFDEQYF. As DNA, the CDR3 is TGTGCCAGCAGCCCAGAACCGGGACTCCAATTTGACGAGCAGTACTTC. V and J are TRBV4-2 and TRBJ2-7; TRBD2 might be the D (6 bases). The CDR3 spans 16 residues. The ends were cut back, 4 bases at V and 5 bases at J, with 21 bases in the middle. The germline gives CDR1 LGHNA, CDR2 YNFKEQ.

This clonotype was counted a few times. The V call is TRBV27, the J call TRBJ2-1, with TRBD2 matching 10 bases. Trimming at V came to 3 bases and at J to 8 bases, leaving 4 bases not matched to a gene. CDR3 length: 14 residues. Germline assignment: CDR1 MNHEY and CDR2 SMNVEV (reference sequence). In DNA form, the CDR3 reads TGTGCCAGCAGTTTGGTTAGCGGGAGGTATGAGCAGTTCTTC. Its protein is CASSLVSGRYEQFF.

This clonotype came up a few times. J is TRBJ1-1 and V is TRBV6-2 or TRBV6-3; D is uncertain. The V end lost 4 bases, the J end lost 2 bases, and 8 bases lay between the germline ends. Germline assignment: CDR1 MNHEY and CDR2 SVGEGT. CDR3 size: 13 residues. CDR3 in DNA: TGTGCCAGCAGTTGGAACAGAAACACTGAAGCTTTCTTT. It encodes CASSWNRNTEAFF.

The chain couples TRBV20-1 to TRBJ2-1; D may be TRBD2 (5 bases). Germline values: CDR1 DFQATT, CDR2 SNEGSKA (reference sequence). The CDR3 has 13 amino acids. Trimming took off 0 bases at V and 4 bases at J, with 7 bases between the two ends. The chain's CDR3 is CSARDRGYNEQFF. In DNA, the CDR3 is TGCAGTGCTAGAGATCGGGGTTACAATGAGCAGTTCTTC.

The table lists this clonotype with a few counts. This chain links TRBV4-1 with TRBJ2-1; D remains unclear. This CDR3 region has 12 residues. Trimming removed 0 bases from V and 9 bases from J, with 6 bases in between. In germline, CDR1 is MGHRA, CDR2 YSYEKL. The CDR3: CASSQEGSEQFF. CDR3 sequence (DNA): TGCGCCAGCAGCCAAGAAGGAAGTGAGCAGTTCTTC.

In this sample, this clonotype turned up a few times. The chain joins TRBV7-3 to TRBJ1-1; D unclear. Germline V gene sequence: CDR1 SGHTA, CDR2 FQGTGA. V lost 6 bases, J lost 0 bases, and 8 bases lay in between. The CDR3 consists of 13 residues. The CDR3, as DNA: TGTGCCAGCAGAAGTAGCTTGAACACTGAAGCTTTCTTT. As protein: CASRSSLNTEAFF. The full variable domain, completed using reference TRBV7-3 and TRBJ1-1, is GAGVSQTPSNKVTEKGKYVELRCDPISGHTALYWYRQSLGQGPEFLIYFQGTGAADDSGLPNDRFFAVRPEGSVSTLKIQRTERGDSAVYLCASRSSLNTEAFFGQGTRLTVV.

This clonotype was seen repeatedly, ten times or more. The chain joins TRBV6-6 to TRBJ1-6, with D hard to call. The CDR3 loop spans 12 amino acids. Per germline, CDR1 MNHNY and CDR2 SVGAGI (reference sequence). Trimming pared 6 bases from V and 12 bases from J, leaving 12 bases between. CDR3 in DNA: TGTGCCAGCAGCAATGTCCGGGTACCCCTCCACTTT. Translating gives CASSNVRVPLHF.

As to this clonotype: Germline and junction disagree at one end, which may indicate a read error. J is TRBJ2-1 and V is TRBV28; no clear D. The CDR3 covers 12 residues. Germline V lookup: CDR1 MDHEN, CDR2 SYDVKM. The CDR3 sequence: CAGSLPASEQFF. DNA of the CDR3: TGTGCCGGCAGCCTACCTGCGAGTGAGCAGTTCTTC. Full variable domain (missing parts from reference TRBV28 and TRBJ2-1): DVKVTQSSRYLVKRTGEKVFLECVQDMDHENMFWYRQDPGLGLRLIYFSYDVKMKEKGDIPEGYSVSREKKERFSLILESASTNQTSMYLCAGSLPASEQFFGPGTRLTVL.

The chain is built from TRBV7-9 and TRBJ2-7; 9 nucleotides agree with TRBD1. Germline V lookup: CDR1 SEHNR, CDR2 FQNEAQ (reference sequence). This CDR3 has 15 residues. J lost 4 bases, V lost 5 bases, and 9 bases had no gene match. This CDR3 reads CASSLDAQGAYEQYF. As DNA, the CDR3 is TGTGCCAGCAGCCTAGATGCACAGGGGGCTTACGAGCAGTACTTC.

The J gene is TRBJ2-1, the V gene TRBV12-3 or TRBV12-4, with no clear D. The CDR3 loop spans 11 amino acids. V dropped 6 bases and J dropped 9 bases, with 9 bases sitting between them. This CDR3 reads CASRQVGEQFF. In nucleotides, the CDR3 is TGTGCCAGCAGGCAGGTCGGTGAGCAGTTCTTC.

The chain employs TRBV20-1 and TRBJ2-3, with D perhaps matching TRBD1 or TRBD2 (7 bases each). There are 15 residues in the CDR3. Germline V gene sequence: CDR1 DFQATT, CDR2 SNEGSKA (reference sequence). V was trimmed by 6 bases and J by 4 bases, leaving 20 bases between them. CDR3 loop: CSARGGTRGPDTQYF. The CDR3 DNA follows: TGCAGTGCCAGGGGGGGGACAAGGGGGCCAGATACGCAGTATTTT.

In its sample, this clonotype was seen a few times. The rearrangement links TRBV20-1 to TRBJ2-2; a weak D match, TRBD2 (6 bases). Germline V lookup: CDR1 DFQATT, CDR2 SNEGSKA (reference sequence). The CDR3 totals 14 residues. V lost 3 bases and J lost 1, with 9 bases in between. The CDR3 region is CSARMGGNTGELFF. In DNA, the CDR3 is TGCAGTGCTAGGATGGGGGGGAACACCGGGGAGCTGTTTTTT.

There are many counts of this clonotype. The genes are TRBV29-1 and TRBJ2-1; D not resolved. This CDR3 spans 12 amino acids. CDR1 and CDR2 (germline): SQVTM, ANQGSEA. V was shortened by 3 bases and J by 7 bases, with 10 bases between the two germline ends. The CDR3 reads CSVEISRNEQFF. In nucleotides, the CDR3 is TGCAGCGTTGAGATTAGCAGGAATGAGCAGTTCTTC.

V is TRBV7-3 and J is TRBJ2-2, with D perhaps TRBD2 (5 bases). The CDR3 totals 14 residues. Germline V CDR1 and CDR2: SGHTA, FQGTGA. Trimming left V 2 bases short and J 7 bases short, with 11 bases between. As DNA, the CDR3 is TGTGCCAGCAGCTTAGGAAGCGGTGTCGGGGAGCTGTTTTTT. Amino acids: CASSLGSGVGELFF.